This T cell receptor beta chain was observed in a study of shared clonotypes between healthy human individuals. Looking at the study overall: Participating donors consisted of two women and a few men aged 18 to 49. Points from the study as a whole: Naive subsets usually exceeded memory subsets in estimated richness. Incomplete sequencing of sorted subsets was indicated by rarefaction despite large depth.

The CD4+ fraction was divided into a CD45RA+ naive subset and a CD45RA-negative memory subset. On this clone itself: Its antigen is not known.

The CDR3 contains 16 residues. V shed 4 bases, J shed 6 bases, and the junction held 6 bases outside the gene matches. Per germline, CDR1 SGHTA and CDR2 FQGNSA. Repertoires were generated with immunoSEQ multiplex PCR, while TCRdb's copy carries only in-frame clones and drops some. There are millions of clones in the sample; about 92% occur only once, and roughly 0.13% lies in the top ten. The receptor's source is a young man in good health. The chain joins TRBV7-2 to TRBJ1-6, with 10 bases lining up with TRBD1. Sequences were obtained from naive CD4+ T cells sorted from blood. The subset was: CD45RA+ positively selected. The CDR3 sequence is CASSSQTGGFNSPLHF. DNA for the CDR3: TGTGCCAGCAGCTCCCAGACAGGGGGCTTTAATTCACCCCTCCACTTT.